The 21 T cell receptor beta chains presented below share a single source sample, sequenced in a study of shared clonotypes between healthy human individuals. Libraries were prepared by immunoSEQ multiplex PCR; TCRdb keeps only in-frame clonotypes and omits some of them. Among some 2.1 million clones listed, about 95% were seen once. Terminally differentiated effector memory CD45RA+ cells were excluded by CCR7 positive selection of CD45RO-negative cells. The material sequenced was naive CD8+ T cells sorted from blood. The source is a young man in good health.

The chain combines TRBV6-5 with TRBJ1-1; 11 nucleotides match TRBD1. The CDR3 loop spans 15 amino acids. J was trimmed by 6 bases and V by 7 bases; bases with no gene match: 10. Germline-derived CDR1 and CDR2 are MNHEY and SVGAGI. Here the CDR3 DNA reads TGTGCCAGCATCACCCTAAGGGGACAGGGGGCTGAAGCTTTCTTT. Translating gives CASITLRGQGAEAFF.

As for this clone: Distinct nucleotide sequences in the sample also encode this CDR3. V and J are TRBV9 and TRBJ1-3; D perhaps matches TRBD1 (5 bases). Germline V gene data show CDR1 as SGDLS and CDR2 as YYNGEE. CDR3 size: 15 residues. Deletions cut 4 bases from V and 4 bases from J, with 15 bases between. The CDR3 nucleotides are TGTGCCAGCAGCCCCGGGGGGAGCCCAGGAAACACCATATATTTT. It translates to CASSPGGSPGNTIYF.

The count of this clone is one. This chain connects TRBV30 to TRBJ1-1; D unclear. Germline CDR1 GTSNPN, CDR2 SVGIG (reference sequence). V lost 5 bases to trimming and J lost 11 bases, with 24 bases between them. The CDR3 extends over 14 amino acids. CDR3 bases: TGTGCCTGGGGTGGGGAAAATGCTCGAGGCGGGGCTTTCTTT. It is translated as CAWGGENARGGAFF.

The rearrangement uses TRBV2 and TRBJ1-5, with 9 nucleotides matching TRBD1. This CDR3 region has 15 residues. The germline V gene encodes CDR1 SNHLY and CDR2 FYNNEI. V lost 6 bases, J lost 2 bases, and 5 bases stayed unmatched. The CDR3 DNA reads TGTGCCAGCAGAGCGGGACAGGGCGGCAATCAGCCCCAGCATTTT. It is translated as CASRAGQGGNQPQHF.

This chain uses TRBV5-1 with TRBJ2-7; D ambiguous. V lost 4 bases and J lost 3, with 5 bases in between. This CDR3 spans 11 amino acids. Germline V gene lookup returns CDR1 SGHRS and CDR2 YFSETQ. The CDR3 sequence is CASSPSYEQYF. CDR3 coding DNA: TGCGCCAGCAGCCCTAGCTACGAGCAGTACTTC.

The chain is built from TRBV4-1 and TRBJ2-1, with TRBD1 as a possible D gene (5 bases). Per germline, CDR1 MGHRA and CDR2 YSYEKL. The CDR3 is 12 amino acids. V lost 1 base and J 8 bases, leaving 6 bases between the germline ends. The CDR3 loop is CASSQGGHEQFF. The CDR3 DNA is TGCGCCAGCAGCCAAGGGGGCCATGAGCAGTTCTTC.

V gene TRBV10-3 combines with J gene TRBJ2-7; no clear D. Germline CDR1 ENHRY, CDR2 SYGVKD. Trimming left V 0 bases short and J 6 bases short, with 18 bases between. This CDR3 is 16 amino acids long. The CDR3 coding sequence is TGTGCCATCAGTGAGTCGGGTGCCAAGGGCCTACCCGAGCAGTACTTC. Its protein product is CAISESGAKGLPEQYF.

The CDR3 here is CASGSTDGTSQETQYF. The CDR3 nucleotides are TGTGCCAGCGGGTCGACGGACGGAACCAGTCAAGAGACCCAGTACTTC. J is TRBJ2-5 and V is TRBV2; no firm D call. This CDR3 comprises 16 residues. Germline V gene data show CDR1 as SNHLY and CDR2 as FYNNEI. Trimming left V 8 bases short and J 2 bases short, with 21 bases between.

V is TRBV28 and J is TRBJ1-2; no definite D call. Deletions cut 5 bases from V and 0 bases from J, with 13 bases between. This CDR3 has 15 amino acids. In germline, CDR1 is MDHEN, CDR2 SYDVKM. The CDR3 DNA reads as TGTGCCAGCAGTCCGTGGACGGAGCCTAACTATGGCTACACCTTC. It codes for CASSPWTEPNYGYTF.

This chain uses TRBV30 with TRBJ2-1; 7 nucleotides align to TRBD1. V lost 4 bases, J lost 8 bases, and 11 bases stayed unmatched. CDR1 is GTSNPN, CDR2 SVGIG, per germline (reference sequence). The CDR3 extends over 14 amino acids. This CDR3 is CAWTRQGLGDEQFF. Written as DNA, the CDR3 is TGTGCCTGGACCCGACAGGGCTTAGGGGATGAGCAGTTCTTC.

The rearrangement joins TRBV27 to TRBJ2-3, with unresolved D. Trimming cost V 6 bases and J 0 bases, with 13 bases left between them. The CDR3 has 15 residues. Germline assignment: CDR1 MNHEY and CDR2 SMNVEV (reference sequence). The CDR3 DNA is TGTGCCAGCAGAAGTCAGGACCAGAGCACAGATACGCAGTATTTT. This sequence encodes CASRSQDQSTDTQYF.

The chain recombines TRBV5-6 with TRBJ2-2, with D hard to call. The CDR3 is made up of 16 amino acids. Trimming took 1 base from V and 0 from J, leaving 10 bases between them. Germline loops: CDR1 SGHDT, CDR2 YYEEEE. The DNA for the CDR3 is TGTGCCAGCAGCTTGAGCACGTCTGCGAACACCGGGGAGCTGTTTTTT. This sequence encodes CASSLSTSANTGELFF. Full variable domain (remainder filled in from reference TRBV5-6 and TRBJ2-2): DAGVTQSPTHLIKTRGQQVTLRCSPKSGHDTVSWYQQALGQGPQFIFQYYEEEERQRGNFPDRFSGHQFPNYSSELNVNALLLGDSALYLCASSLSTSANTGELFFGEGSRLTVL.

The rearrangement links TRBV6-5 to TRBJ2-7, with D perhaps TRBD2 (5 bases). Trimming left V 5 bases short and J 3 bases short, with 11 bases between. The CDR3 contains 13 residues. The germline V gene encodes CDR1 MNHEY and CDR2 SVGAGI. The CDR3: CASSRTRVYEQYF. CDR3 in DNA: TGTGCCAGCAGTCGGACGCGGGTCTACGAGCAGTACTTC.

This rearrangement joins TRBV6-5 to TRBJ1-1; 8 bases match TRBD1. The germline gives CDR1 MNHEY, CDR2 SVGAGI. The J segment lost 4 bases and the V segment lost 5 bases, leaving 9 bases of the junction unmatched. This CDR3 has 15 amino acids. Written as DNA, the CDR3 is TGTGCCAGCAGTCATAACTCAGGGGGCTCCACTGAAGCTTTCTTT. As protein: CASSHNSGGSTEAFF.

Written as DNA, the CDR3 is TGCGCCAGCAGCGACCCGGGACAGGGGAGATCTGGGCAGTTCTTC. Translated, it gives CASSDPGQGRSGQFF. The rearrangement uses TRBV5-1 and TRBJ2-1; 10 bases are a match to TRBD1. This CDR3 is 15 amino acids long. Germline CDR1 is SGHRS and CDR2 is YFSETQ. Unmatched junction bases numbered 13, after V lost 4 bases and J lost 12 bases.

The chain recombines TRBV30 with TRBJ2-5; D is perhaps TRBD2 (7 bases). The germline CDR1 and CDR2 sequences are GTSNPN and SVGIG (reference sequence). Trimming left V 5 bases short and J 4 bases short, with 14 bases between. The CDR3 length is 13 residues. The CDR3 protein is CAWSPGGGETQYF. CDR3 sequence (DNA): TGTGCCTGGTCGCCGGGGGGCGGAGAGACCCAGTACTTC.

The gene calls are TRBV5-1 and TRBJ2-7; D possibly matches TRBD1 or TRBD2 (5 bases each). Germline-derived CDR1 and CDR2 are SGHRS and YFSETQ. The V end lost 5 bases, the J end lost 5 bases, and 29 bases lay between the germline ends. The CDR3 covers 18 residues. The CDR3 loop reads CASRYAHRPGPATDEQYF. CDR3 nucleotides: TGCGCCAGCAGATATGCCCATCGACCGGGACCTGCAACTGACGAGCAGTACTTC.

The chain is built from TRBV13 and TRBJ2-1; TRBD2 aligns across 11 bases. Germline assignment: CDR1 PRHDT and CDR2 FYEKMQ (reference sequence). J was trimmed by 2 bases and V by 1 base; bases with no gene match: 4. This CDR3 comprises 17 residues. This CDR3 reads CASSLAYSGRAYNEQFF. CDR3 coding DNA: TGTGCCAGCAGCTTAGCCTATAGCGGGAGGGCCTACAATGAGCAGTTCTTC.

V gene TRBV2 combines with J gene TRBJ2-3; no definite D call. This CDR3 is 15 amino acids long. Germline V gives CDR1 SNHLY, CDR2 FYNNEI. Trimming shortened V by 2 bases and J by 3 bases, and 12 bases separated the two germline ends. The CDR3 loop reads CASSEIPARTDTQYF. Written as DNA, the CDR3 is TGTGCCAGCAGTGAAATCCCTGCTCGGACAGATACGCAGTATTTT. The full variable domain, completed using reference TRBV2 and TRBJ2-3, is EPEVTQTPSHQVTQMGQEVILRCVPISNHLYFYWYRQILGQKVEFLVSFYNNEISEKSEIFDDQFSVERPDGSNFTLKIRSTKLEDSAMYFCASSEIPARTDTQYFGPGTRLTVL.

The rearrangement links TRBV6-5 to TRBJ1-4; 10 bases are a match to TRBD1. Germline CDR1 MNHEY, CDR2 SVGAGI. CDR3 length equals 12 residues. This CDR3 is CPCGTGDEKLFF. The CDR3 coding sequence is TGTCCATGCGGGACAGGGGATGAAAAACTGTTTTTT.

The J gene is TRBJ2-7, the V gene TRBV15; D not resolved. The germline gives CDR1 LNHNV, CDR2 YYDKDF (reference sequence). The CDR3 loop spans 13 amino acids. Trimming stripped 3 bases from V and 6 bases from J, with 12 bases between. This chain's CDR3 is CATSRGHDPEQYF. Here the CDR3 DNA reads TGTGCCACCAGCAGGGGTCACGACCCCGAGCAGTACTTC.